This TCR beta chain was captured in a study of blood T cell repertoires in COVID-19. Study as a whole: Samples came from the United States, Italy and Spain, spanning acute and convalescent COVID-19. From T cells, B-cell-depleted T cells, or PBMCs came the material, which was cDNA or gDNA.

Only one count was recorded for this clone. In the study's own analysis: The authors estimated nucleated cell counts from reference gene primer amplification. Sequencing was performed with immunoSEQ multiplex PCR; in TCRdb, only in-frame clones are kept and a portion is missing. That table supplies the V and J calls and clone size; D and trimming were determined from the DNA. Here the sample spans about 130,000 clones, 75% to 85% being singletons. The germline gives CDR1 MGHRA, CDR2 YSYEKL. The CDR3 has 16 residues. V was trimmed by 5 bases and J by 0 bases, leaving 13 bases between them. The chain recombines TRBV4-1 with TRBJ1-4; D gene unclear. Specimen: peripheral blood. This sequence was found in a woman in her fifties or sixties with acute or convalescent COVID-19. As DNA, the CDR3 is TGCGCCAGCAGCGGTAAAGGGAGGGCAACTAATGAAAAACTGTTTTTT. Amino acids: CASSGKGRATNEKLFF.